The 17 T cell receptor beta chains in this list originate from one sample, sequenced in a study of cytomegalovirus exposure and HLA in healthy donors. Both 60 Vbeta primers and 13 Jbeta primers went into the PCR. The data were produced by immunoSEQ multiplex PCR, yet TCRdb's version contains in-frame clones alone and is incomplete. This table holds 180,000 or so clones, 70% to 85% found once. Source material: PBMCs. Receptors were obtained from a man aged 18 to 35 in good health and CMV-seronegative.

The chain is built from TRBV30 and TRBJ1-2; TRBD1 is a possible D gene (5 bases). Trimming pared 4 bases from V and 10 bases from J, leaving 16 bases between. Germline assignment: CDR1 GTSNPN and CDR2 SVGIG (reference sequence). The CDR3 is 12 amino acids. The DNA for the CDR3 is TGTGCCTGGATGGGGGGTGGGCGGGTCTACACCTTC. It encodes CAWMGGGRVYTF.

V usage is TRBV7-8 and J usage is TRBJ1-2; D is uncertain. The CDR3 loop spans 14 amino acids. The V gene lost 3 bases and the J gene lost 2 bases, with 10 bases spanning the gap. Germline CDR1 and CDR2: SGHVS and FQNEAQ. For the CDR3, the DNA is TGTGCCAGCAGCTTCGGCAGGATAAACTATGGCTACACCTTC. As protein: CASSFGRINYGYTF.

The V gene is TRBV13, the J gene TRBJ2-1; 10 nucleotides align to TRBD2. There are 16 residues in the CDR3. Trimming cost V 5 bases and J 9 bases; bases outside gene matches: 13. Germline V lookup: CDR1 PRHDT, CDR2 FYEKMQ (reference sequence). The DNA for the CDR3 is TGTGCCAGCAGCCCTCGCGCTAGCGGGAGTAAACGTGAGCAGTTCTTC. Its translation is CASSPRASGSKREQFF.

The genes are TRBV5-3 and TRBJ2-7; 8 nucleotides agree with TRBD1. TRBV5-3 carries the ORF label, with uncertain function. V dropped 4 bases and J dropped 3; count of bases not matched to a gene: 18. The CDR3 runs 18 residues. The CDR3 loop reads CARSDRDRSFPTLYEQYF. CDR3 bases: TGTGCCAGAAGCGACCGGGACAGGTCTTTCCCCACCCTCTACGAGCAGTACTTC.

The CDR3 coding sequence is TGTGCCAGCAGCAAAGGACAGGGGGGCTACGAGCAGTACTTC. As protein: CASSKGQGGYEQYF. The chain uses TRBV6-5 and TRBJ2-7; 10 positions agree with TRBD1. Trimming took 6 bases from V and 3 from J; bases not matched to a gene: 5. Germline CDR1 MNHEY, CDR2 SVGAGI. The CDR3 loop spans 14 amino acids.

The CDR3 DNA reads as TGTGCCTGGAATGGACAGGGGGCGAACGGCTACACCTTC. It yields the protein CAWNGQGANGYTF. The genes are TRBV30 and TRBJ1-2; 11 bases are a match to TRBD1. The CDR3 has 13 amino acids. Germline CDR1 is GTSNPN and CDR2 is SVGIG (reference sequence). Trimming at V came to 4 bases and at J to 8 bases, leaving 6 bases not matched to a gene.

V is TRBV2 and J is TRBJ2-1, with 7 bases aligning to TRBD1. Unmatched junction bases numbered 3, after V lost 4 bases and J lost 6 bases. Germline V gene sequence: CDR1 SNHLY, CDR2 FYNNEI. The CDR3 is 13 residues long. The CDR3 spells CASSAGTVNEQFF. The CDR3 nucleotides are TGTGCCAGCAGTGCCGGGACAGTCAATGAGCAGTTCTTC. Full variable domain (remainder filled in from reference TRBV2 and TRBJ2-1): EPEVTQTPSHQVTQMGQEVILRCVPISNHLYFYWYRQILGQKVEFLVSFYNNEISEKSEIFDDQFSVERPDGSNFTLKIRSTKLEDSAMYFCASSAGTVNEQFFGPGTRLTVL.

The chain employs TRBV5-1 and TRBJ2-1, with D unresolved. CDR1 and CDR2 (germline): SGHRS, YFSETQ. V was trimmed by 0 bases and J by 1 base, leaving 5 bases between them. This CDR3 is built from 14 residues. CDR3 region: CASSLGSSYNEQFF. CDR3 coding DNA: TGCGCCAGCAGCTTGGGCAGTTCCTACAATGAGCAGTTCTTC.

This chain links TRBV5-1 with TRBJ2-7, with 10 bases identical to TRBD2. V gave up 1 base and J gave up 4 bases; unmatched junction bases: 5. CDR1 and CDR2 (germline): SGHRS, YFSETQ. The length of the CDR3 is 15 residues. CDR3 loop: CASSLSTSGVYEQYF. The CDR3, as DNA: TGCGCCAGCAGCTTGTCAACTAGCGGGGTGTACGAGCAGTACTTC.

The chain links TRBV10-3 to TRBJ2-3; 10 bases match TRBD2. The V and J ends lost 4 bases and 2 bases, in that order; junction bases with no gene match: 6. The CDR3 runs to 16 residues. The germline V gene encodes CDR1 ENHRY and CDR2 SYGVKD. The CDR3 sequence: CAISGGAGGHTDTQYF. Written as DNA, the CDR3 is TGTGCCATCAGTGGTGGAGCGGGAGGGCACACAGATACGCAGTATTTT.

For this clone: The sample has other DNA sequences that encode this CDR3 too. The chain is built from TRBV19 and TRBJ2-1, with 10 bases identical to TRBD2. CDR3 length equals 17 residues. The germline V gene encodes CDR1 LNHDA and CDR2 SQIVND (reference sequence). The J segment lost 3 bases and the V segment lost 0 bases, leaving 5 bases of the junction unmatched. In DNA, the CDR3 is TGTGCCAGTAGTATAGATCTGGCTAGCGGGAGCTACAATGAGCAGTTCTTC. Its protein is CASSIDLASGSYNEQFF.

With regard to this clone: This specimen includes other DNA sequences encoding the same CDR3. This chain uses TRBV7-2 with TRBJ1-1, with D possibly matching TRBD1 (5 bases). The V and J ends lost 1 base and 0 bases respectively, with 9 bases between them. The CDR3 runs 15 residues. Germline lookup yields CDR1 SGHTA and CDR2 FQGNSA. CDR3 nucleotide sequence: TGTGCCAGCAGCTTAGGGGGGGGGATGAACACTGAAGCTTTCTTT. Encoded protein: CASSLGGGMNTEAFF.

This clone occurred once. The J gene is TRBJ2-7, the V gene TRBV27; D gene uncertain. Germline assignment: CDR1 MNHEY and CDR2 SMNVEV (reference sequence). CDR3 length: 14 amino acids. The V end was cut by 1 base, the J end by 1 base, with 8 bases between. The CDR3 DNA reads as TGTGCCAGCAGTTTATTGGGCACTTCCTACGAGCAGTACTTC. Translation: CASSLLGTSYEQYF.

This chain joins TRBV4-2 and TRBJ2-7; 7 nucleotides match TRBD1. The V gene's germline CDR1 is LGHNA and CDR2 YNFKEQ. The V and J ends lost 0 bases and 4 bases, in that order; junction bases with no gene match: 6. The CDR3 totals 15 residues. For the CDR3, the DNA is TGTGCCAGCAGCCAAGAAAAAGGGGGCGGATACGAGCAGTACTTC. It encodes CASSQEKGGGYEQYF.

The chain is built from TRBV9 and TRBJ2-3, with 11 positions matching TRBD2. The length of the CDR3 is 16 residues. The V gene's germline CDR1 is SGDLS and CDR2 YYNGEE. V dropped 0 bases and J dropped 5; count of bases not matched to a gene: 5. This chain's CDR3 is CASSVVAGGPVDTQYF. In nucleotides, the CDR3 is TGTGCCAGCAGCGTAGTAGCGGGGGGGCCGGTAGATACGCAGTATTTT.

The chain carries TRBV6-4 and TRBJ2-7; TRBD2 agrees at 7 bases. The CDR3 length is 18 residues. Germline V gene lookup returns CDR1 MRHNA and CDR2 SNTAGT. J gave up 3 bases and V 2 bases, and 16 bases lay outside the gene matches. The DNA for the CDR3 is TGTGCCAGCAGTGACGGACTAGGCTTCGCCTTTCATGACTACGAGCAGTACTTC. Its translation is CASSDGLGFAFHDYEQYF.

The V and J genes are TRBV4-3 and TRBJ2-7; 11 nucleotides align to TRBD2. CDR3 length: 18 residues. J was trimmed by 2 bases and V by 0 bases; bases with no gene match: 9. Germline-derived CDR1 and CDR2 are LGHNA and YSLEER. In nucleotides, the CDR3 is TGCGCCAGCAGCCAAGAGATCCCAGATAGCGGGAGGGCCTACGAGCAGTACTTC. It yields the protein CASSQEIPDSGRAYEQYF.